These 26 T cell receptor beta chains originate from one sample sequenced in a study of cytomegalovirus exposure and HLA in healthy donors. 60 Vbeta and 13 Jbeta primers were used in PCR. Using immunoSEQ multiplex PCR, the repertoire was profiled, and TCRdb retains in-frame clones only, with some absent. Of under 300,000 clones in the sample, over 70% were seen once. Source material: PBMCs. These receptors came from a woman aged 55-69 years in good health and CMV-seropositive.

V usage is TRBV10-3 and J usage is TRBJ1-2, with D possibly being TRBD1 (6 bases). The CDR3 extends over 11 amino acids. Germline V lookup: CDR1 ENHRY, CDR2 SYGVKD. Trimming took 3 bases from V and 8 from J, leaving 7 bases between them. The CDR3 reads CAISDQGGYTF. The CDR3 DNA reads TGTGCCATCAGTGATCAGGGGGGCTACACCTTC.

This clone was seen just once. The gene calls are TRBV10-3 and TRBJ1-1, with 7 bases identical to TRBD1. The CDR3 is 14 amino acids. Germline V gene sequence: CDR1 ENHRY, CDR2 SYGVKD. V shed 5 bases and J 3 bases; nucleotides not matched to a gene: 6. The CDR3 here is CAISYRDRDTEAFF. DNA for the CDR3: TGTGCCATCAGTTACCGGGACAGAGACACTGAAGCTTTCTTT.

The chain uses TRBV6-5 and TRBJ1-2; no firm D call. V lost 2 bases and J lost 6, with 10 bases in between. Germline V CDR1 and CDR2: MNHEY, SVGAGI. This CDR3 spans 13 amino acids. DNA for the CDR3: TGTGCCAGCAGTTACGGGCCAGAAAATGGCTACACCTTC. This encodes CASSYGPENGYTF.

J is TRBJ2-5 and V is TRBV5-1; 15 nucleotides agree with TRBD2. V lost 4 bases to trimming and J lost 5 bases; unmatched junction nucleotides: 9. Germline V gene data show CDR1 as SGHRS and CDR2 as YFSETQ. This CDR3 region has 17 residues. In DNA, the CDR3 is TGCGCCAGCAGCCAACGGACTAGCGGGAGGGCCGGTGAGACCCAGTACTTC. Amino acids: CASSQRTSGRAGETQYF.

The chain has TRBV19 and TRBJ2-7; TRBD2 agrees at 13 bases. The ends lost 8 bases at V and 0 bases at J; junction bases unmatched: 1. Per the germline V gene, CDR1 is LNHDA and CDR2 is SQIVND (reference sequence). This CDR3 is 14 amino acids long. CDR3 protein: CASGTSGTSYEQYF. The CDR3 bases are TGTGCCAGTGGGACTAGCGGGACCTCCTACGAGCAGTACTTC.

The CDR3 reads CASSLQGSMNTEAFF. CDR3 nucleotide sequence: TGTGCCAGCTCACTACAGGGGTCCATGAACACTGAAGCTTTCTTT. The chain recombines TRBV18 with TRBJ1-1; 7 nucleotides agree with TRBD1. This CDR3 has 15 residues. J gave up 0 bases and V 4 bases, and 5 bases lay outside the gene matches. Germline V gives CDR1 KGHSH, CDR2 LQKENI.

This clone appeared a few times. CDR3 residues: CASSLGRQPQHF. The DNA for the CDR3 is TGTGCCAGCAGCTTAGGCCGGCAGCCCCAGCATTTT. The rearrangement uses TRBV13 and TRBJ1-5; D gene ambiguous. The CDR3 sequence is 12 residues long. Trimming took off 0 bases at V and 7 bases at J, with 4 bases between the two ends. Germline V gene lookup returns CDR1 PRHDT and CDR2 FYEKMQ (reference sequence).

With regard to this clone: The sample has other DNA sequences that encode this CDR3 too. The chain links TRBV5-1 to TRBJ2-7; D perhaps matches TRBD1 (6 bases). V lost 1 base and J lost 1, with 6 bases in between. The germline V gene encodes CDR1 SGHRS and CDR2 YFSETQ. The CDR3 sequence is 13 residues long. The CDR3: CASSLQGSYEQYF. Here the CDR3 DNA reads TGCGCCAGCAGCTTGCAGGGGTCCTACGAGCAGTACTTC. Full variable domain (outside the CDR3, taken from reference TRBV5-1 and TRBJ2-7): KAGVTQTPRYLIKTRGQQVTLSCSPISGHRSVSWYQQTPGQGLQFLFEYFSETQRNKGNFPGRFSGRQFSNSRSEMNVSTLELGDSALYLCASSLQGSYEQYFGPGTRLTVT.

This clone occurred a few times. This chain joins TRBV6-6 and TRBJ2-7, with 10 nucleotides matching TRBD1. Germline CDR1 reads MNHNY; CDR2 reads SVGAGI (reference sequence). The CDR3 totals 15 residues. Trimming at V came to 6 bases and at J to 3 bases, leaving 8 bases not matched to a gene. CDR3 region: CASREPGQGFYEQYF. The CDR3 bases are TGTGCCAGCAGGGAACCGGGACAGGGGTTCTACGAGCAGTACTTC.

Turning to this clone: The junction differs from germline at one of its ends, possibly a read error. The V call is TRBV7-9, the J call TRBJ2-7, with D possibly being TRBD2 (5 bases). Germline CDR1 reads SEHNR; CDR2 reads FQNEAQ (reference sequence). The CDR3 extends over 16 amino acids. CDR3 coding DNA: TGTTCCAGCAGCTTAGATCGCCCGGGAAAAGCGTACGAGCAGTACTTC. Protein product: CSSSLDRPGKAYEQYF.

This clone was detected a few times. The chain couples TRBV9 to TRBJ2-5; 8 bases match TRBD1. V lost 4 bases and J lost 3; bases outside the gene matches: 2. This CDR3 comprises 13 residues. Looked up from germline, CDR1 is SGDLS and CDR2 is YYNGEE. The CDR3 coding sequence is TGTGCCAGCAGCCTGGACAGGGAAGAGACCCAGTACTTC. It encodes CASSLDREETQYF.

V and J are TRBV7-2 and TRBJ1-5; 9 bases map to TRBD1. Germline V gene data show CDR1 as SGHTA and CDR2 as FQGNSA. CDR3 size: 16 residues. V lost 5 bases, J lost 5 bases, and 10 bases stayed unmatched. CDR3 sequence (DNA): TGTGCCAGCAGCCTATTAGGGACAGGGTATTATCAGCCCCAGCATTTT. It specifies CASSLLGTGYYQPQHF. The variable domain in full, with the rest retrieved from reference TRBV7-2 and TRBJ1-5, is GAGVSQSPSNKVTEKGKDVELRCDPISGHTALYWYRQSLGQGLEFLIYFQGNSAPDKSGLPSDRFSAERTGGSVSTLTIQRTQQEDSAVYLCASSLLGTGYYQPQHFGDGTRLSIL.

In this sample, this clone turned up a few times. V gene TRBV9 combines with J gene TRBJ1-2; 7 positions match TRBD1. Germline CDR1 SGDLS, CDR2 YYNGEE. Losses at the gene ends were 2 bases for V and 3 bases for J; bases not matched to a gene: 4. This CDR3 spans 14 amino acids. The CDR3 loop reads CASSVTQGDYGYTF. The CDR3 DNA is TGTGCCAGCAGCGTTACTCAGGGGGACTATGGCTACACCTTC.

This sequence joins TRBV27 and TRBJ2-7; 10 nucleotides agree with TRBD1. CDR1 MNHEY and CDR2 SMNVEV come from the germline V gene (reference sequence). CDR3 size: 16 residues. V lost 6 bases to trimming and J lost 2 bases; unmatched junction nucleotides: 10. The CDR3 sequence is CASSQRVDRGPYEQYF. CDR3 nucleotide sequence: TGTGCCAGCAGCCAAAGGGTAGACAGGGGGCCCTACGAGCAGTACTTC.

The rearrangement links TRBV6-4 to TRBJ2-1, with 7 bases matching TRBD2. The germline V gene encodes CDR1 MRHNA and CDR2 SNTAGT. There are 14 residues in the CDR3. V lost 3 bases, J lost 11 bases, and 10 bases stayed unmatched. The CDR3 reads CASSDGWEGAQQFF. CDR3 DNA: TGTGCCAGCAGTGATGGGTGGGAGGGCGCACAGCAGTTCTTC.

The genes are TRBV25-1 and TRBJ2-7; TRBD2 matches 10 bases. The trim removed 1 base at V and 2 bases at J, leaving 2 bases unmatched. Germline V lookup: CDR1 MGHDK, CDR2 SYGVNS. This CDR3 contains 15 residues. DNA of the CDR3: TGTGCCAGCAGTGAATGGAGCGGGAGGGCCTACGAGCAGTACTTC. The encoded protein is CASSEWSGRAYEQYF.

The chain joins TRBV18 to TRBJ1-5; possible D gene TRBD1, 5 bases. In germline, CDR1 is KGHSH, CDR2 LQKENI. There are 14 residues in the CDR3. The V end lost 5 bases, the J end lost 0 bases, and 8 bases lay between the germline ends. In DNA, the CDR3 is TGTGCCAGCTCAGGGGGGAGTAGCAATCAGCCCCAGCATTTT. Residues: CASSGGSSNQPQHF.

The rearrangement links TRBV6-6 to TRBJ2-7; 9 bases match TRBD1. CDR1 and CDR2 (germline): MNHNY, SVGAGI (reference sequence). CDR3 length equals 15 residues. V trimming: 0 bases; J trimming: 6 bases; junction bases outside the gene matches: 6. The CDR3 DNA is TGTGCCAGCAGTTACTCGGGACAGGGTTTGGGCGAGCAGTACTTC. Its protein is CASSYSGQGLGEQYF.

Concerning this clone: One junction end disagrees with the germline gene, perhaps due to a read error. The chain is built from TRBV7-7 and TRBJ2-5; TRBD2 matches 11 bases. CDR1 and CDR2 (germline): SSHAT, FNYEAQ (reference sequence). The CDR3 contains 16 residues. The CDR3 here is CASSPTTSGSRGTQYF. Written as DNA, the CDR3 is TGTGCTAGCAGCCCCACAACTAGCGGGAGCAGGGGGACCCAGTACTTC.

The sample holds a few counts of this clone. At one of its ends the junction is not consistent with the germline gene, which may arise from a read error. J is TRBJ1-1 and V is TRBV7-9; 8 bases map to TRBD1. The CDR3 is made up of 17 amino acids. Looked up from germline, CDR1 is SEHNR and CDR2 is FQNEAQ (reference sequence). This chain's CDR3 is CSSSGRGQGVFGTEAFF. DNA for the CDR3: TGTTCCAGCAGCGGCAGAGGACAGGGTGTTTTCGGCACTGAAGCTTTCTTT.

This clone was seen more than once but under ten times. V is TRBV2 and J is TRBJ2-1; 8 bases line up with TRBD2. The V and J ends lost 6 bases and 4 bases, in that order; junction bases with no gene match: 8. The V gene's germline CDR1 is SNHLY and CDR2 FYNNEI. The CDR3 has 15 amino acids. CDR3 nucleotides: TGTGCCAGCAGGTCAGATCGGGGGGGATACAATGAGCAGTTCTTC. It translates to CASRSDRGGYNEQFF.

The CDR3 loop is CASSPDRGNYGYTF. The CDR3 DNA follows: TGTGCCAGCAGCCCTGACAGGGGTAACTATGGCTACACCTTC. The chain is built from TRBV7-9 and TRBJ1-2; 8 bases are a match to TRBD1. This CDR3 comprises 14 residues. V was pared by 5 bases and J by 1 base, with 3 bases of the junction left unmatched. Germline V lookup: CDR1 SEHNR, CDR2 FQNEAQ (reference sequence).

The chain joins TRBV28 to TRBJ2-5, with 8 nucleotides matching TRBD1. Per germline, CDR1 MDHEN and CDR2 SYDVKM. V dropped 4 bases and J dropped 5; count of bases not matched to a gene: 6. The CDR3 runs to 14 residues. The DNA for the CDR3 is TGTGCCAGCAGTTCCCCAGGGGGCGCGGAGACCCAGTACTTC. Its translation is CASSSPGGAETQYF. Based on the CDR3 plus reference TRBV28 and TRBJ2-5, the full variable domain is DVKVTQSSRYLVKRTGEKVFLECVQDMDHENMFWYRQDPGLGLRLIYFSYDVKMKEKGDIPEGYSVSREKKERFSLILESASTNQTSMYLCASSSPGGAETQYFGPGTRLLVL.

The chain couples TRBV28 to TRBJ1-1; 10 bases are a match to TRBD1. J gave up 1 base and V 8 bases, and 10 bases lay outside the gene matches. The germline V gene encodes CDR1 MDHEN and CDR2 SYDVKM. CDR3 length equals 16 residues. The CDR3 is CASPKTGGTGNTEAFF. The CDR3 DNA reads TGTGCCAGCCCAAAGACAGGGGGCACCGGGAACACTGAAGCTTTCTTT.

This sequence joins TRBV29-1 and TRBJ1-2; TRBD1 might be the D (6 bases). The ends were cut back, 4 bases at V and 8 bases at J, with 11 bases in the middle. This CDR3 spans 11 amino acids. Germline V gene sequence: CDR1 SQVTM, CDR2 ANQGSEA. The CDR3 coding sequence is TGCAGCGTTGTAGAGGGGGGGGGCTACACCTTC. Translated, it gives CSVVEGGGYTF.

The chain recombines TRBV18 with TRBJ2-3, with 14 positions matching TRBD2. The CDR3 is made up of 17 amino acids. CDR1 and CDR2 (germline): KGHSH, LQKENI. V dropped 2 bases and J dropped 2; count of bases not matched to a gene: 3. CDR3 loop: CASSPRLAGGATDTQYF. As DNA, the CDR3 is TGTGCCAGCTCACCAAGACTAGCGGGGGGGGCCACAGATACGCAGTATTTT. Together with reference TRBV18 and TRBJ2-3, the CDR3 gives the full variable domain: NAGVMQNPRHLVRRRGQEARLRCSPMKGHSHVYWYRQLPEEGLKFMVYLQKENIIDESGMPKERFSAEFPKEGPSILRIQQVVRGDSAAYFCASSPRLAGGATDTQYFGPGTRLTVL.